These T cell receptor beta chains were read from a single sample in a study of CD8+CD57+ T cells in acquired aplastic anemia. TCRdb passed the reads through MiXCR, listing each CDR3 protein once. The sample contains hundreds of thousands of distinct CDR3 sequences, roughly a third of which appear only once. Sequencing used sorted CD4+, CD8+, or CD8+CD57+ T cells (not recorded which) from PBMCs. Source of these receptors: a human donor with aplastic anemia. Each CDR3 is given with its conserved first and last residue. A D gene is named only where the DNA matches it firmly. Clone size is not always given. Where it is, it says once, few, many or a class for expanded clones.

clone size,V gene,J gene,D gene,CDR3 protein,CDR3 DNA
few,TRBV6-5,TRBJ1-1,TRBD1,CASSYPRGQQMNTEAFF,TGTGCCAGCAGTTACCCCCGGGGACAGCAAATGAACACTGAAGCTTTCTTT
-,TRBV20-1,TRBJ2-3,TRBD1,CSATLTGGTSTDTQYF,TGCAGTGCTACGCTGACAGGGGGAACTAGCACAGATACGCAGTATTTT
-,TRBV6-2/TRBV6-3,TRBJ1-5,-,CAISYQRGGVVQPQHF,TGTGCCATCAGTTACCAAAGGGGAGGGGTCGTTCAGCCCCAGCATTTT
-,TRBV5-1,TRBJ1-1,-,CASSLDRLMNTEAFF,TGCGCCAGCAGCTTAGACAGGTTGATGAACACTGAAGCTTTCTTT
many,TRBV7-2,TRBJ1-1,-,CASRSSWGTEAFF,TGTGCCAGCAGGTCCAGTTGGGGCACTGAAGCTTTCTTT
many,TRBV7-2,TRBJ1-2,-,CASSMTDSPYGYTF,TGTGCCAGCAGCATGACGGACAGCCCCTATGGCTACACCTTC
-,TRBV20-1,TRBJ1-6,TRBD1,CSASIRQGIGPLHF,TGCAGTGCGAGTATCAGACAGGGAATTGGGCCCCTCCACTTT
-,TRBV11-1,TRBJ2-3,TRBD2,CASSLGGGTPDTQYF,TGTGCCAGCAGCTTAGGGGGGGGAACCCCCGATACGCAGTATTTT
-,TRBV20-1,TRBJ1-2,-,CSARFRHSYGYTF,TGCAGTGCTAGATTCCGACATAGCTATGGCTACACCTTC
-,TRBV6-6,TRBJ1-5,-,CASTRRGRDQPQHF,TGTGCCAGCACCCGCAGGGGAAGGGATCAGCCCCAGCATTTT
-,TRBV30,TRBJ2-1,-,CAWSEGRASYNEQFF,TGTGCCTGGAGTGAGGGCAGGGCCTCCTACAATGAGCAGTTCTTC
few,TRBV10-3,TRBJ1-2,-,CAIGAATGYGYTF,TGTGCCATCGGGGCAGCAACAGGTTATGGCTACACCTTC
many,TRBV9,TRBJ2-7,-,CASSPSTESREQYF,TGTGCCAGCAGCCCAAGTACCGAATCCCGCGAGCAGTATTTC